This T cell receptor beta chain was identified in a study of blood T cell repertoires in COVID-19 (dated by TCRdb to about 2020). General notes on the study: Samples covering the acute and convalescent phases of COVID-19 were provided by collaborators in the United States, Italy and Spain. The prospective study material was composed of cDNA or gDNA derived from T cells, B-cell-depleted T cells, or PBMCs. Subjects who had been exposed to COVID-19, were actively infected with it, or had recovered from it provided the deeply sampled blood TCRbeta repertoires that made up the dataset. The repertoires were released in a freely available public database meant as a resource for research on the immune response to SARS-CoV-2. Samples were obtained from the ongoing ImmuneRACE study (first 160 participants) and from roughly 1,300 subjects provided by 6 global collaborators. The sample metadata nearly always contained a de-identified subject ID, COVID-19 status, age in years and sex. HLA class I and class II types, where available, came from metadata supplied by the sample provider rather than from assay-based typing. Paper-wide results and their limitations: The amount of clinical and demographic metadata varied by source and participant and was provided uncurated.

This clone was counted a single time. Its antigen has not been determined. Per-base qualities were not stored, and no clone one base away is much larger. TCRbeta CDR3 regions were amplified from genomic DNA using the immunoSEQ Assay, a bias-controlled multiplex PCR. The paper's processing steps were these. Within the assay, amplification of reference gene primers was used to estimate how many nucleated cells each sample contained. To quantify the absolute abundance of each unique TCRbeta CDR3 rearrangement, sequence reads were collapsed and filtered. For each sample, productive Simpson clonality was calculated by taking the square root of Simpson's diversity index across productive rearrangements. TCRdb obtained this table from immuneACCESS and retained in-frame rearrangements with V and J assigned. These tables miss some clones; where compared with another copy, unresolved V genes account for less than half of the shortfall, and the remainder is unexplained. The V and J calls and clone size are taken from that table; D and trimming were inferred from the DNA. Across this sample there are a few hundred thousand clones, with under 90% seen only once. Of the sample, roughly 3.1% falls within the top ten clones.

Collaborating institutions collected whole blood in K2EDTA tubes following their own protocols. For TCRbeta analysis, collaborators shipped samples in one of three forms: frozen whole blood, isolated PBMCs, or DNA extracted from either of those sample types. The source material was peripheral blood. This receptor was obtained from a woman aged 18-30 years with acute or convalescent COVID-19.

Here the CDR3 is given as CASSTAGDGYTF. The sequence in DNA is TGTGCCAGCAGTACCGCAGGGGATGGCTACACCTTC. The rearranged segments are TRBV6-2 or TRBV6-3 and TRBJ1-2, and possibly TRBD1, on 6 matching bases. From the germline V gene, CDR1 is MNHEY and CDR2 is SVGEGT. A distance of 10 bases separates the germline ends of V and J, which lose 5 bases and 6 bases respectively. The CDR3, from cysteine to phenylalanine, totals 12 residues. Only the CDR3 part of the read is kept: 36 bases, read in frame from the first base.